This note documents a single T cell receptor (beta chain) sequence. The antigen remains unidentified. J gave up 3 bases and V 5 bases, and 6 bases lay outside the gene matches. This CDR3 spans 15 amino acids. Germline CDR1 SGHAT, CDR2 FQNNGV. This entry belongs to a study of shared clonotypes between healthy human individuals. TCRdb's table, derived via immunoSEQ multiplex PCR, lists solely in-frame clones and lacks some. The profile shows more than 500,000 clones, more than 95% of them singletons. Points from the study as a whole: Sorted-subset sequencing, rarefaction showed, was incomplete despite large depth. The represented genetic and exposure-history diversity was limited by the small number of donors.

The sample was naive CD4+ T cells sorted from blood. The subset is: CD45RA+ positively selected. The J gene is TRBJ2-7, the V gene TRBV11-2, with 11 bases aligning to TRBD2. The TCR comes from a woman aged 25 to 39 in good health. The CDR3 region has the DNA TGTGCCAGCAGCCTCATAGCGGGAGGGAGCTACGAGCAGTACTTC. It translates to CASSLIAGGSYEQYF.